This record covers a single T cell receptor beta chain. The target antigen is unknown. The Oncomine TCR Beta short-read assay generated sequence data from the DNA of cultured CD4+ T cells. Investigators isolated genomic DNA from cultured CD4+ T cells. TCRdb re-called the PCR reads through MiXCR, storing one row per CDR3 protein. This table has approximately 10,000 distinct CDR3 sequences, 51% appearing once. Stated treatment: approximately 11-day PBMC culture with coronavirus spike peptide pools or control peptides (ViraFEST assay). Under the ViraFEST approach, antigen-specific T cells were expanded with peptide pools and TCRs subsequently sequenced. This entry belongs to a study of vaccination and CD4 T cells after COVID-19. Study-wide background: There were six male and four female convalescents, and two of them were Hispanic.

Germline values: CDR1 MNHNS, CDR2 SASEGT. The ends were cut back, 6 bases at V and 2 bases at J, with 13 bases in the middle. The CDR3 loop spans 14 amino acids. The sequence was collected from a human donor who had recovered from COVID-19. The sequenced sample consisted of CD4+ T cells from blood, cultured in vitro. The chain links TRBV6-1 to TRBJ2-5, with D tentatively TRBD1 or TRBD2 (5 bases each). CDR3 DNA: TGTGCCAGCAGCCGGGACGGACCTCAAGAGACCCAGTACTTC. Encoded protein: CASSRDGPQETQYF.